A selection of T cell receptor beta chains follows, all from one sample in a study of human T cells and chemical hapten exposure. TCRdb independently ran MiXCR on the RACE reads; one entry per CDR3 protein. The sample lists around 180,000 distinct CDR3 sequences, 25% to 35% occurring once. This sample comprised whole blood, obtained in connection with sensitization to the hapten diphenylcyclopropenone (DPC). Receptors were obtained from a woman in her twenties or thirties with alopecia areata. Some clones in this sample may be carry-over from other donors' samples. Each CDR3 is given with its conserved first and last residue. Fields, in order: V gene, J gene, clone size, D gene, CDR3 protein, CDR3 DNA. D genes are given only for firm matches. Part of the rows lack a size; the others show once, few, many or a class for expanded clones.

>TRBV7-2|TRBJ2-7|.|.
CASSSQGGSYEQYF
TGTGCCAGCAGCTCGCAGGGGGGGTCCTACGAGCAGTACTTC
>TRBV9|TRBJ2-7|few|.
CASSVGDSGTYEQYF
TGTGCCAGCAGCGTAGGGGATAGCGGAACCTACGAGCAGTACTTC
>TRBV29-1|TRBJ1-2|few|TRBD1
CSVETDRGPGYTF
TGCAGCGTTGAAACGGACAGGGGGCCCGGCTACACCTTC
>TRBV7-2|TRBJ2-5|many|.
CASSFSGRQETQYF
TGTGCCAGCAGCTTTAGCGGCAGACAAGAGACCCAGTACTTC
>TRBV28|TRBJ2-2|.|.
CASSLRYTGELFF
TGTGCCAGCAGTTTGAGATACACCGGGGAGCTGTTTTTT
>TRBV20-1|TRBJ2-2|.|.
CSTTVPSGELFF
TGCAGTACCACAGTCCCGTCCGGGGAGCTGTTTTTT
>TRBV5-1|TRBJ2-1|.|TRBD1
CASSLGGQGRYEQFF
TGCGCCAGCAGCTTGGGAGGACAGGGGAGGTATGAGCAGTTCTTC
>TRBV30|TRBJ2-1|.|.
CAWSVGRMNEQFF
TGTGCCTGGAGTGTAGGGAGAATGAATGAGCAGTTCTTC
>TRBV15|TRBJ1-1|.|.
CATSRDRVMQGRTEAFF
TGTGCCACCAGCAGAGATCGAGTTATGCAGGGGAGGACTGAAGCTTTCTTT
>TRBV18|TRBJ2-5|.|.
CASSPEKSKYF
TGTGCCAGCTCACCAGAGAAAAGCAAGTACTTC
>TRBV28|TRBJ1-1|.|.
CASLESDTLNTEAFF
TGTGCCAGCCTCGAATCGGACACCCTGAACACTGAAGCTTTCTTT
>TRBV10-1|TRBJ2-2|.|TRBD2
CASSGTREGTGELFF
TGCGCCAGCAGTGGCACTAGGGAGGGGACCGGGGAGCTGTTTTTT
>TRBV30|TRBJ1-3|.|.
CAWSFAGREYTIYF
TGTGCCTGGAGTTTCGCGGGGAGGGAGTACACCATATATTTT
>TRBV11-2|TRBJ1-3|.|.
CASSFTDTFSGNTIYF
TGTGCCAGCAGCTTCACAGACACCTTCTCTGGAAACACCATATATTTT
>TRBV9|TRBJ2-1|.|.
CASSVGLDPYNEQFF
TGTGCCAGCAGCGTAGGGCTAGACCCCTACAATGAGCAGTTCTTC
>TRBV4-3|TRBJ2-6|.|.
CASSQGTLSMGANVLTF
TGCGCCAGCAGCCAAGGGACATTAAGTATGGGGGCCAACGTCCTGACTTTC
>TRBV29-1|TRBJ2-3|.|.
CSVALFADTDTQYF
TGCAGCGTTGCTCTCTTTGCGGACACAGATACGCAGTATTTT
>TRBV12-5|TRBJ2-7|.|.
CASGLSQGDNYEQYF
TGTGCTAGTGGTTTGTCTCAGGGCGACAACTACGAGCAGTACTTC
>TRBV6-2/TRBV6-3|TRBJ2-5|once|TRBD1
CASSSPPGQGDPQYF
TGTGCCAGCAGTTCCCCCCCGGGACAGGGGGATCCTCAGTACTTC
>TRBV5-1|TRBJ2-2|.|.
CASSLGLRTGELFF
TGCGCCAGCAGCTTGGGGCTTCGCACCGGGGAGCTGTTTTTT
>TRBV5-1|TRBJ2-2|.|.
CASSLATGTGELFF
TGCGCCAGCAGCTTGGCCACGGGGACCGGGGAGCTGTTTTTT
>TRBV29-1|TRBJ2-3|few|TRBD2
CSAWSLAGNTDTQYF
TGCAGCGCATGGTCACTAGCGGGGAACACAGATACGCAGTATTTT
>TRBV5-1|TRBJ2-7|few|TRBD2
CASSSGASYEQYF
TGCGCCAGCTCTAGCGGAGCCTCCTACGAGCAGTACTTC
>TRBV28|TRBJ2-2|.|.
CASSLSVRAEIPGELFF
TGTGCCAGCAGTTTATCGGTCAGGGCAGAAATTCCCGGGGAGCTGTTTTTT
>TRBV7-2|TRBJ2-7|.|.
CASSLAQTYEQYF
TGTGCCAGCAGCTTAGCACAGACCTACGAGCAGTACTTC
>TRBV29-1|TRBJ1-1|few|.
CSVEVGAGSAFF
TGCAGCGTTGAAGTCGGGGCAGGGTCGGCTTTCTTT
>TRBV7-2|TRBJ2-2|few|TRBD1
CASSRQGPNTGELFF
TGTGCCAGCAGCCGACAGGGACCGAACACCGGGGAGCTGTTTTTT
>TRBV4-3|TRBJ2-6|.|TRBD1
CASSQESGQGSGANVLTF
TGCGCCAGCAGCCAAGAGTCGGGACAGGGCTCTGGGGCCAACGTCCTGACTTTC
>TRBV13|TRBJ2-2|.|TRBD1
CASRLQGADTGELFF
TGTGCCAGCAGATTACAGGGGGCTGACACCGGGGAGCTGTTTTTT
>TRBV7-2|TRBJ1-1|.|TRBD1
CASSLQAGGNTEAFF
TGTGCCAGCAGCTTACAGGCAGGGGGGAACACTGAAGCTTTCTTT
>TRBV28|TRBJ1-2|few|.
CASSLLTGTYGYTF
TGTGCCAGCAGTTTATTGACAGGAACCTATGGCTACACCTTC
>TRBV6-2/TRBV6-3|TRBJ1-6|.|.
CASRPYTGTTSSSYNSPLHF
TGTGCCAGCAGACCATATACCGGGACAACCTCAAGCTCCTATAATTCACCCCTCCACTTT
>TRBV2|TRBJ2-3|.|.
CASSYRVAPDTQYF
TGTGCCAGCAGTTACAGGGTTGCCCCAGATACGCAGTATTTT
>TRBV6-1|TRBJ1-2|few|TRBD1
CASSESGRTGGTF
TGTGCCAGCAGTGAATCGGGCAGGACAGGGGGAACCTTC
>TRBV29-1|TRBJ1-1|.|.
CSVREFRTGAFF
TGCAGCGTTCGAGAGTTTCGGACGGGAGCTTTCTTT
>TRBV3-1|TRBJ2-1|.|TRBD2
CASSHSLRGGKNEQFF
TGTGCCAGCAGCCATTCCCTCCGGGGGGGCAAAAATGAGCAGTTCTTC
>TRBV4-3|TRBJ1-1|once|.
CASSQDFAGWNTEAFF
TGCGCCAGCAGCCAAGATTTTGCAGGGTGGAACACTGAAGCTTTCTTT
>TRBV6-2/TRBV6-3|TRBJ2-3|few|.
CASTTAHTSTDTQYF
TGTGCCAGCACCACGGCCCACACAAGCACAGATACGCAGTATTTT
>TRBV20-1|TRBJ2-2|.|.
CSASVDGTGELFF
TGCAGTGCTAGCGTGGACGGTACCGGGGAGCTGTTTTTT
>TRBV12-3/TRBV12-4|TRBJ1-1|few|.
CASSSQALNTEAFF
TGTGCCAGCAGTTCTCAGGCCTTGAACACTGAAGCTTTCTTT
>TRBV12-3/TRBV12-4|TRBJ1-1|.|TRBD1
CASSYDRDGTEAFF
TGTGCCAGCAGCTACGACAGGGACGGGACTGAAGCTTTCTTT
>TRBV20-1|TRBJ2-1|.|.
CSAHPLSANYNEQFF
TGCAGTGCCCACCCTCTTAGCGCTAATTACAATGAGCAGTTCTTC
>TRBV5-1|TRBJ2-3|.|.
CASSLAQGSRTDTQYF
TGCGCCAGCAGCTTGGCCCAAGGGTCCCGCACAGATACGCAGTATTTT
>TRBV5-1|TRBJ1-4|few|.
CASSLNAVDEKLFF
TGCGCCAGCAGCTTGAACGCCGTGGATGAAAAACTGTTTTTT
>TRBV2|TRBJ2-1|many|TRBD1
CASSSGTGYNEQFF
TGTGCCAGCAGTTCCGGGACAGGGTACAATGAGCAGTTCTTC
>TRBV5-1|TRBJ1-4|.|.
CASSLSGNGEKLFF
TGCGCCAGCAGCTTGAGCGGGAATGGGGAAAAACTGTTTTTT
>TRBV28|TRBJ1-1|few|.
CASNSPPANTEAFF
TGTGCCAGCAATTCCCCCCCGGCGAACACTGAAGCTTTCTTT